Shown below are 30 T cell receptor beta chains from a single sample sequenced in a study of T cells after posttransplantation cyclophosphamide. Sequenced by immunoSEQ multiplex PCR; TCRdb stores in-frame clones only, minus some. This sample includes about 5,500 clones with no singletons; its ten biggest clones take up about 26%. Busulfan-fludarabine conditioning, marrow transplant, and cyclophosphamide on days +3 and +4 were administered. This specimen was PBMCs, taken after allogeneic stem cell transplant with posttransplant cyclophosphamide. The source is a male patient aged 60-69 years who received an allogeneic stem cell transplant from a related donor, was CMV-positive, and had no GVHD. The graft donor may account for some of the T cells.

This clone was counted only a few times. CDR3 residues: CAWIVRSGGGSSYNEQFF. As DNA, the CDR3 is TGTGCCTGGATTGTGCGTAGCGGGGGGGGGAGCTCCTACAATGAGCAGTTCTTC. This chain uses TRBV30 with TRBJ2-1; TRBD2 aligns across 11 bases. J gave up 0 bases and V 4 bases, and 11 bases lay outside the gene matches. The CDR3 runs 18 residues. CDR1 and CDR2 (germline): GTSNPN, SVGIG (reference sequence).

In this sample, this clone turned up many times. The chain recombines TRBV10-2 with TRBJ1-2; D possibly corresponds to TRBD1 (6 bases). V was clipped by 5 bases and J by 2 bases, with 9 bases between them. This CDR3 spans 13 amino acids. Germline lookup yields CDR1 WSHSY and CDR2 SAAADI. The CDR3 DNA sequence: TGCGCCAGCAGTCGAGACAGGAACTATGGCTACACCTTC. This gives the protein CASSRDRNYGYTF.

This clone showed up many times. The same CDR3 can be traced to other DNA sequences in this sample. The V and J genes are TRBV18 and TRBJ2-5; TRBD1 matches 8 bases. Trimming took 8 bases from V and 4 from J; bases not matched to a gene: 6. Germline loops: CDR1 KGHSH, CDR2 LQKENI. This CDR3 comprises 13 residues. The CDR3 nucleotides are TGTGCCAGCACTCTAGGACAGGGAGAGACCCAGTACTTC. Translated: CASTLGQGETQYF.

This clone was counted at least ten times. This sequence joins TRBV27 and TRBJ2-7; 12 nucleotides agree with TRBD1. Germline trimming cut 3 bases from V and 7 bases from J; bases unmatched to any gene: 7. Germline V gene data show CDR1 as MNHEY and CDR2 as SMNVEV (reference sequence). The CDR3 length is 15 residues. The CDR3 region is CASSFLGQGAGEQYF. CDR3 coding DNA: TGTGCCAGCAGTTTTTTGGGACAGGGGGCAGGGGAGCAGTACTTC.

This clone has ten or more counts. The V gene is TRBV28, the J gene TRBJ2-4; 8 bases map to TRBD1. J lost 3 bases, V lost 6 bases, and 7 bases had no gene match. Germline V CDR1 and CDR2: MDHEN, SYDVKM. CDR3 length equals 15 residues. The CDR3 nucleotides are TGTGCCAGCAGGGAGGGACAGGATGTCAAAAACATTCAGTACTTC. Amino acids: CASREGQDVKNIQYF. The variable domain in full, completed from reference TRBV28 and TRBJ2-4, reads DVKVTQSSRYLVKRTGEKVFLECVQDMDHENMFWYRQDPGLGLRLIYFSYDVKMKEKGDIPEGYSVSREKKERFSLILESASTNQTSMYLCASREGQDVKNIQYFGAGTRLSVL.

This clone was detected a few times. V and J are TRBV7-9 and TRBJ1-5, with TRBD1 identical over 7 bases. Germline loops: CDR1 SEHNR, CDR2 FQNEAQ (reference sequence). Unmatched junction bases numbered 11, after V lost 9 bases and J lost 3 bases. CDR3 length: 15 amino acids. The CDR3 loop is CASGDSRTPNQPQHF. As DNA, the CDR3 is TGTGCCAGTGGGGACAGTCGGACCCCCAATCAGCCCCAGCATTTT.

There are many counts of this clone. The rearrangement links TRBV5-1 to TRBJ2-4, with 7 bases that match TRBD2. J lost 7 bases, V lost 4 bases, and 8 bases had no gene match. The length of the CDR3 is 14 residues. Germline V gene lookup returns CDR1 SGHRS and CDR2 YFSETQ. DNA for the CDR3: TGCGCCAGCAGCCCGGTTCAAGCGGGGAACATTCAGTACTTC. Its protein product is CASSPVQAGNIQYF.

This clone was detected ten times or more. The chain employs TRBV2 and TRBJ2-2; D gene uncertain. The CDR3 has 13 residues. Trimming shortened V by 7 bases and J by 1 base, and 7 bases separated the two germline ends. Germline V gene lookup returns CDR1 SNHLY and CDR2 FYNNEI. DNA of the CDR3: TGTGCCAGCATTCAGAAGAACACCGGGGAGCTGTTTTTT. This encodes CASIQKNTGELFF.

Many counts were recorded for this clone. The chain carries TRBV7-3 and TRBJ1-3, with unresolved D. The CDR3 is 13 residues long. Per the germline V gene, CDR1 is SGHTA and CDR2 is FQGTGA. The V and J ends lost 3 bases and 0 bases respectively, with 3 bases between them. CDR3 sequence reads: CASSFNSGNTIYF. CDR3 nucleotides: TGTGCCAGCAGCTTCAACTCTGGAAACACCATATATTTT.

This clone was observed a handful of times. The rearrangement links TRBV10-3 to TRBJ1-2, with 10 bases matching TRBD1. The CDR3 has 13 amino acids. Germline-derived CDR1 and CDR2 are ENHRY and SYGVKD. With 8 bases clipped from V and 4 bases from J, the junction kept 4 bases outside the gene matches. The CDR3 DNA is TGTGCCATCCGACAGGGGGCGACCTATGGCTACACCTTC. It codes for CAIRQGATYGYTF.

This clone was counted ten times or more. The chain has TRBV10-3 and TRBJ2-7, with 8 bases aligning to TRBD1. CDR3 length equals 13 residues. V lost 6 bases to trimming and J lost 6 bases; unmatched junction nucleotides: 7. The germline V gene encodes CDR1 ENHRY and CDR2 SYGVKD. The CDR3 nucleotides read TGTGCCATCAGATTGACAGGGGTGGGCGAGCAGTACTTC. Translation gives CAIRLTGVGEQYF.

In this sample, this clone turned up many times. J is TRBJ2-7 and V is TRBV4-1; 9 bases line up with TRBD2. Trimming removed 4 bases from V and 5 bases from J; junction bases left unmatched: 12. Germline CDR1 MGHRA, CDR2 YSYEKL. The CDR3 has 16 amino acids. CDR3: CASSLRGAGGLHEQYF. DNA for the CDR3: TGCGCCAGCAGCCTCCGGGGAGCGGGGGGCTTGCACGAGCAGTACTTC.

This clone was seen at least ten times. V and J are TRBV27 and TRBJ1-1; TRBD1 agrees at 7 bases. The CDR3 runs 14 residues. V gave up 8 bases and J gave up 5 bases; unmatched junction bases: 11. Germline V CDR1 and CDR2: MNHEY, SMNVEV (reference sequence). CDR3 sequence (DNA): TGTGCCAGCTCGACCTGGGACAGCACGACTGAAGCTTTCTTT. Its protein product is CASSTWDSTTEAFF.

This clone was picked up many times. CDR3 nucleotides: TGTGCCAGCAGCTCCTCCTATGAGCAGTTCTTC. It is translated as CASSSSYEQFF. The chain couples TRBV7-9 to TRBJ2-1; D call uncertain. Deletions cut 4 bases from V and 8 bases from J, with 6 bases between. From germline, CDR1 is SEHNR and CDR2 FQNEAQ (reference sequence). This CDR3 has 11 amino acids.

This clone was seen more than once but under ten times. V and J are TRBV29-1 and TRBJ1-2; tentative D call: TRBD1 (6 bases). The CDR3 extends over 11 amino acids. The germline V gene encodes CDR1 SQVTM and CDR2 ANQGSEA. V lost 4 bases and J 10 bases, leaving 13 bases between the germline ends. DNA of the CDR3: TGCAGCGTTGGGCAAGGGGGGGACTACACCTTC. This translates into CSVGQGGDYTF.

This clone was observed at least ten times. The J gene is TRBJ1-1, the V gene TRBV7-9; possible D gene TRBD1, 6 bases. The CDR3 has 15 residues. CDR1 and CDR2 from the germline V gene are SEHNR and FQNEAQ (reference sequence). V dropped 4 bases and J dropped 1 base, with 13 bases sitting between them. CDR3 bases: TGTGCCAGCAGCTCTCAGGGGCAGGGGAACACTGAAGCTTTCTTT. Residues: CASSSQGQGNTEAFF.

This clone appeared many times. In DNA form, the CDR3 reads TGTGCCAGCTCACCGTTCCGAGGGTCCTACGAGCAGTACGTC. As protein: CASSPFRGSYEQYV. V is TRBV18 and J is TRBJ2-7; D is possibly TRBD2 (5 bases). V was clipped by 3 bases and J by 1 base, with 10 bases between them. The CDR3 sequence is 14 residues long. Germline V lookup: CDR1 KGHSH, CDR2 LQKENI.

This clone was seen a handful of times. The chain has TRBV4-1 and TRBJ2-1, with 11 bases identical to TRBD2. This CDR3 contains 16 residues. J lost 7 bases, V lost 0 bases, and 5 bases had no gene match. Germline loops: CDR1 MGHRA, CDR2 YSYEKL. The DNA for the CDR3 is TGCGCCAGCAGCCAAGATAGCGGGGGGGCCAGGAATGAGCAGTTCTTC. Translation: CASSQDSGGARNEQFF.

This clone was picked up many times. V is TRBV27 and J is TRBJ1-1; no firm D call. The V end was cut by 2 bases, the J end by 4 bases, with 8 bases between. The CDR3 contains 13 residues. CDR1 MNHEY and CDR2 SMNVEV come from the germline V gene (reference sequence). The CDR3: CASSLRPSTEAFF. The CDR3 region has the DNA TGTGCCAGCAGTTTACGCCCTAGCACTGAAGCTTTCTTT.

This clone was detected ten times or more. The rearrangement uses TRBV6-4 and TRBJ1-6, with 7 bases aligning to TRBD1. Germline V CDR1 and CDR2: MRHNA, SNTAGT. The V gene end was trimmed by 6 bases and the J gene end by 7 bases; junction bases not matched to a gene: 3. The CDR3 is 13 amino acids. The CDR3 reads CASSRQGNSPLHF. Written as DNA, the CDR3 is TGTGCCAGCAGCAGACAGGGAAATTCACCCCTCCACTTT.

This clone was observed at least ten times. This chain joins TRBV5-4 and TRBJ1-1; 7 bases are a match to TRBD1. The CDR3 spans 12 residues. V was clipped by 4 bases and J by 11 bases; unmatched bases: 8. CDR1 and CDR2 from the germline V gene are SGHNT and YYREEE (reference sequence). The CDR3 DNA is TGTGCCAGCAGCGGGACAGTGGGTGACGCTTTCTTT. Residues: CASSGTVGDAFF.

Comment on this clone: A much bigger clone sits one base away, suggesting this may be a read error. Other nucleotide sequences from this sample produce the same CDR3. The V gene is TRBV7-7, the J gene TRBJ2-1; D is ambiguous. This CDR3 has 16 residues. The germline CDR1 and CDR2 sequences are SSHAT and FNYEAQ (reference sequence). V lost 5 bases to trimming and J lost 0 bases, with 14 bases between them. In nucleotides, the CDR3 is TGTGCCAGCAGCCAGACGACCCGGAGCTCCTACAATGAGCAGTTCTTC. It codes for CASSQTTRSSYNEQFF.

This clone is judged medium-sized. The chain recombines TRBV18 with TRBJ2-5, with 7 bases that match TRBD1. Germline V gene sequence: CDR1 KGHSH, CDR2 LQKENI. There are 15 residues in the CDR3. The V segment lost 1 base and the J segment 4 bases; nucleotides outside the gene matches: 6. Here the CDR3 DNA reads TGTGCCAGCTCACCACGCACAGGGGTCGGAGAGACCCAGTACTTC. Its protein is CASSPRTGVGETQYF.

This clone was counted many times. V gene TRBV28 combines with J gene TRBJ2-2; no clear D gene. Trimming removed 3 bases from V and 2 bases from J, with 7 bases in between. In germline, CDR1 is MDHEN, CDR2 SYDVKM. The CDR3 covers 14 residues. The CDR3 DNA reads TGTGCCAGCAGTTTCAGGTTAAACACCGGGGAGCTGTTTTTT. Protein: CASSFRLNTGELFF.

There are many counts of this clone. The V and J genes are TRBV5-1 and TRBJ1-2; the D is unclear. The CDR3 contains 12 residues. Germline CDR1 is SGHRS and CDR2 is YFSETQ. V was trimmed by 4 bases and J by 8 bases, leaving 12 bases between them. CDR3 sequence: CASSPDGKGYTF. The CDR3 nucleotides are TGCGCCAGCAGCCCAGATGGTAAAGGCTACACCTTC.

This clone was seen at least ten times. The chain carries TRBV27 and TRBJ1-5, with D perhaps matching TRBD1 (6 bases). This CDR3 contains 14 residues. Germline assignment: CDR1 MNHEY and CDR2 SMNVEV (reference sequence). The V end lost 0 bases, the J end lost 6 bases, and 9 bases lay between the germline ends. In DNA form, the CDR3 reads TGTGCCAGCAGTTTATCCCCCAGGGGTCAGCCCCAGCATTTT. Residues: CASSLSPRGQPQHF.

The chain recombines TRBV7-2 with TRBJ2-7; a weak D match, TRBD1 (5 bases). The V gene's germline CDR1 is SGHTA and CDR2 FQGNSA. This CDR3 has 14 residues. Trimming pared 5 bases from V and 6 bases from J, leaving 17 bases between. The CDR3 DNA sequence: TGTGCCAGCAGCCTAGGACCCGACAGTGGCGAGCAGTACTTC. It codes for CASSLGPDSGEQYF.

This clone showed up many times. The chain uses TRBV5-4 and TRBJ2-3; weak D call: TRBD1 (6 bases). Germline V CDR1 and CDR2: SGHNT, YYREEE (reference sequence). The V and J ends lost 3 bases and 2 bases respectively, with 13 bases between them. The CDR3 is 15 amino acids. For the CDR3, the DNA is TGTGCCAGCAGCTCGTGGGACACCTACACAGATACGCAGTATTTT. It yields the protein CASSSWDTYTDTQYF.

In this sample, this clone turned up many times. As DNA, the CDR3 is TGCGCCAGCAGCCAAGTCTTCGGACATTACACCGGGGAGCTGTTTTTT. It translates to CASSQVFGHYTGELFF. The chain recombines TRBV4-1 with TRBJ2-2; perhaps TRBD1 as D (5 bases). The V gene lost 1 base and the J gene lost 3 bases, with 12 bases spanning the gap. The germline V gene has CDR1 MGHRA and CDR2 YSYEKL. The CDR3 spans 16 residues.

This clone was observed many times. The CDR3 reads CASSIGPLRVRSTNTEAFF. DNA of the CDR3: TGTGCCAGTAGTATAGGTCCCCTGAGGGTACGGTCGACGAACACTGAAGCTTTCTTT. The chain recombines TRBV19 with TRBJ1-1; D remains unclear. CDR1 and CDR2 from the germline V gene are LNHDA and SQIVND (reference sequence). The ends were cut back, 1 base at V and 1 base at J, with 22 bases in the middle. The CDR3 contains 19 residues.